The 4 T cell receptor beta chains reported below all come from one sample, sequenced in a study of blood T cells in healthy people across ages. It was with a sample-barcoded 5' primer and a J-beta primer mix that a second PCR of roughly 7 to 12 cycles was run. TCRdb itself ran the 5' RACE reads through MiXCR, one entry per CDR3 protein. The sample contains around 790,000 distinct CDR3 sequences, around 42% of which appear only once. Material: blood. All receptors come from a man aged 60 to 75 in good health.

This chain uses TRBV4-1 with TRBJ2-2, with D possibly being TRBD1 (6 bases). The CDR3 is 17 amino acids. Trimming pared 0 bases from V and 0 bases from J, leaving 11 bases between. Germline V gives CDR1 MGHRA, CDR2 YSYEKL. CDR3 DNA sequence: TGCGCCAGCAGCCAAGAGATCAGGGGAGCGAACACCGGGGAGCTGTTTTTT. As protein: CASSQEIRGANTGELFF.

The rearrangement uses TRBV12-3 or TRBV12-4 and TRBJ1-4; a weak D match, TRBD1 (6 bases). V lost 3 bases, J lost 3 bases, and 14 bases lay in between. CDR3 length equals 16 residues. CDR3 in DNA: TGTGCCAGCAGTTTTTTCTGGGACACCTCTAATGAAAAACTGTTTTTT. Encoded protein: CASSFFWDTSNEKLFF.

The chain carries TRBV20-1 and TRBJ1-2; D possibly corresponds to TRBD1 (5 bases). The CDR3 covers 13 residues. Trimming cost V 5 bases and J 7 bases, with 17 bases left between them. Germline CDR1 and CDR2: DFQATT and SNEGSKA (reference sequence). The CDR3 bases are TGCAGTGCTGGCCGCCTAGTAGGGGCTGGCTACACCTTC. This gives the protein CSAGRLVGAGYTF.

This chain joins TRBV7-2 and TRBJ2-7; the D gene could be TRBD1 or TRBD2 (6 bases each). Per germline, CDR1 SGHTA and CDR2 FQGNSA. This CDR3 is built from 16 residues. Trimming left V 5 bases short and J 4 bases short, with 21 bases between. As DNA, the CDR3 is TGTGCCAGCAGCCCGGGGGCCCGACCCTCAATGTACGAGCAGTACTTC. Protein: CASSPGARPSMYEQYF.